This T cell receptor (beta chain) was sequenced during a study of T cell changes during pregnancy in multiple sclerosis. Method: immunoSEQ multiplex PCR; TCRdb's copy keeps in-frame clones and lacks some. This sample carries some 64,000 clones, 90% of them seen once, and the ten largest clones take 2.5% to 3.5%. Germline loops: CDR1 SGHTA, CDR2 FQGNSA. Trimming took 3 bases from V and 9 from J, leaving 9 bases between them. There are 12 residues in the CDR3. The material sequenced was peripheral blood, taken in the first trimester of pregnancy. The chain employs TRBV7-2 and TRBJ2-1; no definite D call. The TCR sequence derives from a female donor in good health, enrolled as a control in a pregnancy study. The CDR3, as DNA: TGTGCCAGCAGCTTCCTTGCCGGTGAGCAGTTCTTC. Translating it yields CASSFLAGEQFF.